This T cell receptor beta chain was retrieved from a study of blood T cell repertoires in COVID-19. Study summary: Samples came from the United States, Italy and Spain, spanning acute and convalescent COVID-19.

In germline, CDR1 is LGHNA, CDR2 YNFKEQ. V lost 0 bases, J lost 10 bases, and 8 bases stayed unmatched. The CDR3 length is 15 residues. Repertoires were generated with immunoSEQ multiplex PCR, while TCRdb's copy carries only in-frame clones and drops some. The sample carries over 200,000 clones, 85% to 90% recorded once. J is TRBJ2-4 and V is TRBV4-2; 8 nucleotides align to TRBD2. This sequence was found in a young man with COVID-19, enrolled during active disease. The sample comprised peripheral blood. The CDR3 here is CASSQEWSLAGIQYF. CDR3 DNA sequence: TGTGCCAGCAGCCAAGAGTGGAGCCTAGCGGGTATTCAGTACTTC.